One sample yielded the 20 T cell receptor beta chains listed below, sequenced in a study of Ad26.COV2.S vaccination and SARS-CoV-2 variants. Treatment specified: some 19 received Ad26.COV2.S at low or high dose, single or two shots; about 5 received placebo; per-sample allocation not given. Samples came from day 63 after the first vaccine or placebo injection. Only in-frame clones appear in the TCRdb table, and some are missing; sequencing was by immunoSEQ multiplex PCR. This sample has just under 250,000 clones; more than 75% occur once, and the top ten carry about 10%. Sequenced here: peripheral blood, sampled in a trial of Ad26.COV2.S vaccine versus placebo. The receptors stem from a person between 18 and 59 years old who received the Ad26.COV2.S COVID-19 vaccine or a placebo.

V and J are TRBV27 and TRBJ2-1; 7 nucleotides align to TRBD1. The germline V gene has CDR1 MNHEY and CDR2 SMNVEV (reference sequence). J was trimmed by 0 bases and V by 1 base; bases with no gene match: 3. This CDR3 region has 16 residues. In DNA, the CDR3 is TGTGCCAGCAGTTTATTTTACAGGGGCTCCTACAATGAGCAGTTCTTC. It is translated as CASSLFYRGSYNEQFF.

The V and J genes are TRBV11-3 and TRBJ2-1, with D hard to call. The germline gives CDR1 SGHNT, CDR2 YENEEA. Trimming left V 9 bases short and J 6 bases short, with 9 bases between. This CDR3 has 11 residues. The CDR3 region has the DNA TGTGCCAGTGATCGTGGCAATGAGCAGTTCTTC. Its translation is CASDRGNEQFF.

This chain links TRBV11-2 with TRBJ1-1; D is uncertain. Germline CDR1 and CDR2: SGHAT and FQNNGV. The CDR3 contains 15 residues. Trimming removed 2 bases at V and 3 bases at J, with 13 bases between. In DNA, the CDR3 is TGTGCCAGCAGCTTACTGGGGAATTGGGACACTGAAGCTTTCTTT. Translating it yields CASSLLGNWDTEAFF.

The genes are TRBV19 and TRBJ2-7; D possibly uses TRBD1 or TRBD2 (5 bases each). From germline, CDR1 is LNHDA and CDR2 SQIVND (reference sequence). The CDR3 consists of 15 residues. Trimming left V 5 bases short and J 0 bases short, with 14 bases between. The CDR3 reads CASSYLWGSSYEQYF. CDR3 bases: TGTGCCAGTAGTTATTTGTGGGGGAGCTCCTACGAGCAGTACTTC.

The rearrangement joins TRBV4-3 to TRBJ2-1; 11 bases match TRBD1. The CDR3 sequence is 15 residues long. Per the germline V gene, CDR1 is LGHNA and CDR2 is YSLEER. Unmatched junction bases numbered 7, after V lost 4 bases and J lost 8 bases. In nucleotides, the CDR3 is TGCGCCAGCAGCCCCGGGACAGGGGGTAGATATGAGCAGTTCTTC. It yields the protein CASSPGTGGRYEQFF.

The chain couples TRBV14 to TRBJ1-2, with 12 positions matching TRBD1. The CDR3 totals 16 residues. From germline, CDR1 is SGHDN and CDR2 FVKESK. The junction had 9 bases not matched to a gene; V was cut back by 4 bases and J by 6 bases. In DNA form, the CDR3 reads TGTGCCAGCAGCCCCACTTCCGGGACAGGGGGCGATGGCTACACCTTC. Amino acids: CASSPTSGTGGDGYTF.

V gene TRBV7-9 combines with J gene TRBJ2-7, with D possibly TRBD1 on 5 matching bases. CDR3 length: 16 residues. Trimming removed 6 bases at V and 1 base at J, with 19 bases between. From germline, CDR1 is SEHNR and CDR2 FQNEAQ (reference sequence). The CDR3 here is CASSFPGTGRSYEQYF. The DNA for the CDR3 is TGTGCCAGCAGTTTCCCGGGTACAGGACGTTCCTACGAGCAGTACTTC.

The V call is TRBV30, the J call TRBJ2-3, with 14 positions matching TRBD2. With V trimmed by 7 bases and J by 4 bases, 7 bases remained unmatched. CDR3 length: 15 amino acids. Germline CDR1 is GTSNPN and CDR2 is SVGIG (reference sequence). This chain's CDR3 is CASRTSGGWADTQYF. As DNA, the CDR3 is TGTGCCTCCCGGACTAGCGGGGGGTGGGCAGATACGCAGTATTTT.

The chain recombines TRBV5-1 with TRBJ2-7; D is perhaps TRBD2 (5 bases). V gave up 4 bases and J gave up 3 bases, with 14 bases separating them. Germline loops: CDR1 SGHRS, CDR2 YFSETQ. The CDR3 loop spans 14 amino acids. The CDR3 spells CASSPGLLIYEQYF. Written as DNA, the CDR3 is TGCGCCAGCAGCCCCGGACTTCTCATCTACGAGCAGTACTTC.

This chain uses TRBV20-1 with TRBJ1-2; D not resolved. The germline V gene encodes CDR1 DFQATT and CDR2 SNEGSKA (reference sequence). The CDR3 is 10 amino acids. V was cut by 6 bases and J by 6 bases, with 8 bases left in between. The CDR3 coding sequence is TGCAGTGCCCGCAGAGATGGCTACACCTTC. Its translation: CSARRDGYTF.

This clone was detected once. This rearrangement joins TRBV6-5 to TRBJ2-1, with 8 bases aligning to TRBD2. With 6 bases clipped from V and 8 bases from J, the junction kept 12 bases outside the gene matches. CDR1 is MNHEY, CDR2 SVGAGI, per germline. The CDR3 contains 15 residues. The CDR3 loop is CASSQIGRGGDEQFF. Here the CDR3 DNA reads TGTGCCAGCAGCCAAATTGGACGGGGGGGCGATGAGCAGTTCTTC.

This chain links TRBV10-2 with TRBJ2-1, with 8 nucleotides matching TRBD1. The CDR3 is made up of 13 amino acids. The germline V gene encodes CDR1 WSHSY and CDR2 SAAADI. V was clipped by 4 bases and J by 10 bases; unmatched bases: 6. The CDR3 nucleotides read TGCGCCAGCAGTGGGGACAGGTTCGCGGAGCAGTTCTTC. Its protein is CASSGDRFAEQFF.

This sequence joins TRBV13 and TRBJ2-7, with 7 bases identical to TRBD1. The germline gives CDR1 PRHDT, CDR2 FYEKMQ (reference sequence). The CDR3 covers 15 residues. V shed 6 bases, J shed 0 bases, and the junction held 8 bases outside the gene matches. Here the CDR3 DNA reads TGTGCCAGCAGGCCACAGGGGCCGAGCTCCTACGAGCAGTACTTC. Amino acids: CASRPQGPSSYEQYF.

The chain combines TRBV3-1 (or the pseudogene TRBV3-2) with TRBJ1-3; D unresolved. Per the germline V gene, CDR1 is LGHDT and CDR2 is YNNKEL (reference sequence). V lost 3 bases and J lost 1, with 10 bases in between. The CDR3 covers 15 residues. CDR3 region: CASSQGGWSGNTIYF. The DNA of the CDR3 is TGTGCCAGCAGCCAGGGAGGATGGTCTGGAAACACCATATATTTT.

The chain carries TRBV10-3 and TRBJ2-3; possibly TRBD1 or TRBD2 for D (5 bases each). The germline CDR1 and CDR2 sequences are ENHRY and SYGVKD. The CDR3 loop spans 16 amino acids. Trimming took 6 bases from V and 0 from J, leaving 16 bases between them. Here the CDR3 reads CAISRDVLSSTDTQYF. The CDR3 DNA is TGTGCCATCAGCAGGGACGTACTTTCTAGCACAGATACGCAGTATTTT.

The chain is built from TRBV4-1 and TRBJ2-7, with D possibly called TRBD1 or TRBD2 (5 bases each). The CDR3 has 18 amino acids. Germline lookup yields CDR1 MGHRA and CDR2 YSYEKL. V was shortened by 8 bases and J by 0 bases, with 26 bases between the two germline ends. CDR3: CASAPIVPRDGNSYEQYF. The DNA for the CDR3 is TGCGCCAGCGCCCCAATAGTTCCTAGGGACGGGAACTCCTACGAGCAGTACTTC.

J is TRBJ2-1 and V is TRBV6-6, with no clear D. This CDR3 comprises 15 residues. The V and J ends lost 2 bases and 8 bases respectively, with 16 bases between them. In germline, CDR1 is MNHNY, CDR2 SVGAGI (reference sequence). The CDR3 sequence is CASSYGATPWDEQFF. The CDR3, as DNA: TGTGCCAGCAGTTACGGAGCGACTCCTTGGGATGAGCAGTTCTTC.

This sequence joins TRBV19 and TRBJ1-5; D is undetermined. Trimming pared 5 bases from V and 3 bases from J, leaving 8 bases between. Per the germline V gene, CDR1 is LNHDA and CDR2 is SQIVND (reference sequence). The CDR3 runs 13 residues. The CDR3 sequence is CASSPWNNQPQHF. CDR3 nucleotide sequence: TGTGCCAGTAGTCCTTGGAACAATCAGCCCCAGCATTTT.

The genes are TRBV24-1 and TRBJ2-1; 8 bases agree with TRBD2. The CDR3 has 15 residues. The germline gives CDR1 KGHDR, CDR2 SFDVKD. The junction had 5 bases not matched to a gene; V was cut back by 4 bases and J by 4 bases. In DNA, the CDR3 is TGTGCCACCAGTGAACCCGGGAGGGAATACAATGAGCAGTTCTTC. Protein sequence: CATSEPGREYNEQFF.

The chain is built from TRBV10-3 and TRBJ2-3; tentative D call: TRBD1 (5 bases). Germline values: CDR1 ENHRY, CDR2 SYGVKD. Trimming left V 1 base short and J 4 bases short, with 12 bases between. The CDR3 length is 15 residues. In nucleotides, the CDR3 is TGTGCCATCAGTGAGTTGGCAGGGAATGCAGATACGCAGTATTTT. This translates into CAISELAGNADTQYF.